The 12 T cell receptor beta chains reported below all come from one sample, sequenced in a study of shared clonotypes between healthy human individuals. The data were produced by immunoSEQ multiplex PCR, yet TCRdb's version contains in-frame clones alone and is incomplete. This table holds millions of clones, roughly 95% found once. The sample was naive CD4+ T cells sorted from blood. Subset reported: CD45RA+ positively selected. All receptors come from a man aged 18-30 years in good health.

About this clone: In the same sample, other DNA sequences code for this CDR3. V and J are TRBV20-1 and TRBJ2-7; D not certain. The V end was cut by 4 bases, the J end by 3 bases, with 7 bases between. Germline V gene data show CDR1 as DFQATT and CDR2 as SNEGSKA (reference sequence). CDR3 size: 11 residues. DNA of the CDR3: TGCAGTGCTACCGACGGCTACGAGCAGTACTTC. It specifies CSATDGYEQYF.

The V and J genes are TRBV28 and TRBJ1-5; the match to TRBD1 covers 11 bases. CDR1 is MDHEN and CDR2 is SYDVKM in the germline V gene. The V gene end was trimmed by 7 bases and the J gene end by 6 bases; junction bases not matched to a gene: 5. This CDR3 region has 14 residues. The CDR3 is CASIRDRGVQPQHF. The DNA of the CDR3 is TGTGCCAGCATTAGGGACAGGGGGGTTCAGCCCCAGCATTTT.

This clone showed up just once. The chain carries TRBV6-1 and TRBJ1-2; 10 nucleotides agree with TRBD1. CDR3 size: 14 residues. V trimming: 8 bases; J trimming: 5 bases; junction bases outside the gene matches: 8. The germline V gene encodes CDR1 MNHNS and CDR2 SASEGT. CDR3 DNA sequence: TGTGCCAGCGGCAAGACGGGACAGGGGTATGGCTACACCTTC. Translated, it gives CASGKTGQGYGYTF.

The chain uses TRBV2 and TRBJ1-2, with D perhaps matching TRBD1 (5 bases). This CDR3 has 13 amino acids. V was trimmed by 9 bases and J by 7 bases, leaving 18 bases between them. Germline CDR1 and CDR2: SNHLY and FYNNEI. The DNA for the CDR3 is TGTGCCAGATATTCCGGGACCCGAGGTGGCTACACCTTC. Its protein product is CARYSGTRGGYTF.

The rearrangement joins TRBV30 to TRBJ2-3; 9 positions match TRBD1. Germline values: CDR1 GTSNPN, CDR2 SVGIG (reference sequence). V shed 2 bases, J shed 5 bases, and the junction held 8 bases outside the gene matches. The CDR3 runs to 15 residues. The DNA of the CDR3 is TGTGCCTGGAGTCCCCCGGGACAGGGTATAGATACGCAGTATTTT. This encodes CAWSPPGQGIDTQYF.

This clone turned up a few times. The chain has TRBV5-1 and TRBJ1-3; D gene uncertain. Trimming removed 6 bases at V and 0 bases at J, with 7 bases between. Germline CDR1 SGHRS, CDR2 YFSETQ. CDR3 length: 13 amino acids. CDR3 sequence: CASILNSGNTIYF. The CDR3 nucleotides read TGCGCCAGCATACTTAACTCTGGAAACACCATATATTTT. Variable domain in full (rest from reference TRBV5-1 and TRBJ1-3): KAGVTQTPRYLIKTRGQQVTLSCSPISGHRSVSWYQQTPGQGLQFLFEYFSETQRNKGNFPGRFSGRQFSNSRSEMNVSTLELGDSALYLCASILNSGNTIYFGEGSWLTVV.

The rearrangement links TRBV7-9 to TRBJ2-3; D is unresolved. Trimming cost V 3 bases and J 2 bases, with 12 bases left between them. The CDR3 spans 15 residues. Germline V gives CDR1 SEHNR, CDR2 FQNEAQ (reference sequence). CDR3 loop: CASSFGRGDTDTQYF. In nucleotides, the CDR3 is TGTGCCAGCAGCTTCGGGCGTGGGGACACAGATACGCAGTATTTT.

V usage is TRBV5-4 and J usage is TRBJ1-2; 10 positions match TRBD1. CDR3 size: 15 residues. The ends lost 3 bases at V and 5 bases at J; junction bases unmatched: 7. The germline V gene has CDR1 SGHNT and CDR2 YYREEE (reference sequence). In nucleotides, the CDR3 is TGTGCCAGCAGCTATGGGCGGGACAGGGGTTATGGCTACACCTTC. This sequence encodes CASSYGRDRGYGYTF.

The chain combines TRBV5-1 with TRBJ2-7; possibly TRBD1 or TRBD2 for D (6 bases each). The V end was cut by 0 bases, the J end by 4 bases, with 14 bases between. Germline lookup yields CDR1 SGHRS and CDR2 YFSETQ. The CDR3 consists of 15 residues. The CDR3: CASSLAQGGTYEQYF. Written as DNA, the CDR3 is TGCGCCAGCAGCTTGGCACAGGGAGGTACGTACGAGCAGTACTTC.

The V gene is TRBV9, the J gene TRBJ1-5; D possibly corresponds to TRBD1 (5 bases). The CDR3 totals 16 residues. The V end was cut by 0 bases, the J end by 0 bases, with 10 bases between. Germline V gene sequence: CDR1 SGDLS, CDR2 YYNGEE. The CDR3 spells CASSVGQTYSNQPQHF. The CDR3 DNA reads as TGTGCCAGCAGCGTAGGACAGACTTATAGCAATCAGCCCCAGCATTTT.

The J gene is TRBJ2-7, the V gene TRBV7-2, with TRBD2 matching 11 bases. Trimming at V came to 7 bases and at J to 4 bases, leaving 15 bases not matched to a gene. Germline V gene sequence: CDR1 SGHTA, CDR2 FQGNSA. The CDR3 loop spans 17 amino acids. CDR3 DNA: TGTGCCAGCACCCTTTCGAGCCTAGCGGGGGGTGTATACGAGCAGTACTTC. Its protein product is CASTLSSLAGGVYEQYF. The entire variable domain, with the rest obtained from reference TRBV7-2 and TRBJ2-7, is as follows: GAGVSQSPSNKVTEKGKDVELRCDPISGHTALYWYRQSLGQGLEFLIYFQGNSAPDKSGLPSDRFSAERTGGSVSTLTIQRTQQEDSAVYLCASTLSSLAGGVYEQYFGPGTRLTVT.

This chain links TRBV19 with TRBJ1-2; 7 bases are a match to TRBD1. V shed 4 bases, J shed 3 bases, and the junction held 5 bases outside the gene matches. Looked up from germline, CDR1 is LNHDA and CDR2 is SQIVND (reference sequence). This CDR3 is built from 14 residues. The CDR3 coding sequence is TGTGCCAGTAGTAGACAGGGAAACTACTATGGCTACACCTTC. Its translation: CASSRQGNYYGYTF.